The 18 T cell receptor beta chains below were found in one sample sequenced in a study of cytomegalovirus exposure and HLA in healthy donors. Using immunoSEQ multiplex PCR, the repertoire was profiled, and TCRdb retains in-frame clones only, with some absent. The sample lists over 150,000 clones; approximately 86% were seen once. The sequenced material came from PBMCs. The origin of the receptors is a human donor in good health.

In nucleotides, the CDR3 is TGTGCCAGCAGCGGTTACCTAGCGGGGGGTTACAATGAGCAGTTCTTC. Protein sequence: CASSGYLAGGYNEQFF. The V gene is TRBV9, the J gene TRBJ2-1; 11 bases agree with TRBD2. CDR1 and CDR2 from the germline V gene are SGDLS and YYNGEE. The length of the CDR3 is 16 residues. Germline trimming cut 3 bases from V and 4 bases from J; bases unmatched to any gene: 6.

V and J are TRBV4-2 and TRBJ2-7; TRBD2 matches at 12 bases. Trimming removed 5 bases from V and 5 bases from J; junction bases left unmatched: 4. The CDR3 spans 14 residues. CDR1 is LGHNA and CDR2 is YNFKEQ in the germline V gene. As DNA, the CDR3 is TGTGCCAGCAGCGCTAGACTAGCGGGAGACGAGCAGTACTTC. Its translation: CASSARLAGDEQYF.

This chain connects TRBV2 to TRBJ2-5; tentative D call: TRBD2 (5 bases). V was trimmed by 8 bases and J by 7 bases, leaving 14 bases between them. CDR3 length equals 12 residues. Germline CDR1 SNHLY, CDR2 FYNNEI. DNA for the CDR3: TGTGCCAGCCATCTTCTTCGGGGGACCCAGTACTTC. It yields the protein CASHLLRGTQYF.

This chain joins TRBV28 and TRBJ2-1; 8 nucleotides align to TRBD2. Germline CDR1 reads MDHEN; CDR2 reads SYDVKM. Trimming removed 5 bases from V and 1 base from J; junction bases left unmatched: 7. CDR3 length: 16 residues. CDR3 residues: CASSPAGGLSYNEQFF. The CDR3 coding sequence is TGTGCCAGCAGTCCCGCGGGGGGCTTGTCCTACAATGAGCAGTTCTTC.

The rearrangement links TRBV11-2 to TRBJ2-2, with D uncertain. The germline gives CDR1 SGHAT, CDR2 FQNNGV. This CDR3 has 12 amino acids. Trimming removed 5 bases at V and 3 bases at J, with 4 bases between. CDR3 residues: CASSPYTGELFF. The CDR3 DNA reads TGTGCCAGCAGCCCCTACACCGGGGAGCTGTTTTTT.

The chain is built from TRBV10-3 and TRBJ2-5; 8 nucleotides match TRBD2. V dropped 8 bases and J dropped 4; count of bases not matched to a gene: 3. In germline, CDR1 is ENHRY, CDR2 SYGVKD. The CDR3 covers 12 residues. The CDR3 region has the DNA TGTGCCATCGGGACTAGGCGAGAGACCCAGTACTTC. The encoded protein is CAIGTRRETQYF.

The chain is built from TRBV29-1 and TRBJ2-5; tentative D call: TRBD2 (6 bases). This CDR3 comprises 14 residues. The germline V gene has CDR1 SQVTM and CDR2 ANQGSEA. V was pared by 6 bases and J by 1 base, with 15 bases between. DNA for the CDR3: TGCAGCGTGGCGGGACGCCTAGTCCAAGAGACCCAGTACTTC. Its protein is CSVAGRLVQETQYF.

The rearrangement joins TRBV19 to TRBJ2-7; D unclear. The CDR3 totals 15 residues. CDR1 is LNHDA, CDR2 SQIVND, per germline (reference sequence). Trimming stripped 1 base from V and 2 bases from J, with 12 bases between. CDR3 in amino acids: CASSIGSFGPYEQYF. The CDR3 bases are TGTGCCAGTAGTATAGGAAGTTTCGGTCCCTACGAGCAGTACTTC.

This chain connects TRBV6-9 to TRBJ1-1; possible D gene TRBD1, 5 bases. Per the germline V gene, CDR1 is MNHGY and CDR2 is SVAAGI. The CDR3 covers 13 residues. The V gene lost 7 bases and the J gene lost 1 base, with 10 bases spanning the gap. CDR3 nucleotide sequence: TGTGCCAGCACCAGGACACAGAACACTGAAGCTTTCTTT. It specifies CASTRTQNTEAFF.

This chain links TRBV4-1 with TRBJ1-5; tentatively, D is TRBD1 (5 bases). Germline values: CDR1 MGHRA, CDR2 YSYEKL. The length of the CDR3 is 17 residues. V lost 0 bases and J 7 bases, leaving 19 bases between the germline ends. The CDR3 is CASSQDVNFRVGQPQHF. CDR3 nucleotides: TGCGCCAGCAGCCAAGATGTGAATTTCAGGGTGGGCCAGCCCCAGCATTTT.

The chain carries TRBV9 and TRBJ2-7; 7 bases line up with TRBD2. Germline CDR1 SGDLS, CDR2 YYNGEE. After removal of 0 bases from V and 5 bases from J, the junction contained 11 bases not matched to a gene. The CDR3 is made up of 16 amino acids. The CDR3, as DNA: TGTGCCAGCAGCGTAGCGATGGGGGAGGGAAGGAACGAGCAGTACTTC. Translating it yields CASSVAMGEGRNEQYF. Full variable domain (outside the CDR3, taken from reference TRBV9 and TRBJ2-7): DSGVTQTPKHLITATGQRVTLRCSPRSGDLSVYWYQQSLDQGLQFLIQYYNGEERAKGNILERFSAQQFPDLHSELNLSSLELGDSALYFCASSVAMGEGRNEQYFGPGTRLTVT.

This sequence joins TRBV27 and TRBJ2-5; TRBD2 aligns across 7 bases. The CDR3 consists of 16 residues. The junction had 11 bases not matched to a gene; V was cut back by 2 bases and J by 5 bases. Germline CDR1 and CDR2: MNHEY and SMNVEV (reference sequence). The CDR3 loop reads CASSLRWGGSTETQYF. CDR3 bases: TGTGCCAGCAGTTTAAGATGGGGCGGGAGTACTGAGACCCAGTACTTC.

This clone has just one count. The rearrangement links TRBV9 to TRBJ2-3; 11 nucleotides align to TRBD2. The germline V gene has CDR1 SGDLS and CDR2 YYNGEE. The V and J ends lost 0 bases and 2 bases, in that order; junction bases with no gene match: 8. CDR3 size: 18 residues. CDR3 DNA sequence: TGTGCCAGCAGCGTAGCTCTCACTAGCGGGGGCCTCACAGATACGCAGTATTTT. It codes for CASSVALTSGGLTDTQYF.

The CDR3 nucleotides read TGCAGCGTTGAGTCCAGGGACACAGATACGCAGTATTTT. Its translation is CSVESRDTDTQYF. The chain recombines TRBV29-1 with TRBJ2-3, with D perhaps matching TRBD1 (5 bases). Trimming cost V 3 bases and J 2 bases, with 9 bases left between them. The CDR3 is made up of 13 amino acids. The germline gives CDR1 SQVTM, CDR2 ANQGSEA.

This clone has a handful of counts. The chain employs TRBV7-6 and TRBJ1-1; the D is unclear. This CDR3 region has 13 residues. The V and J ends lost 2 bases and 7 bases respectively, with 11 bases between them. Germline V gene data show CDR1 as SGHVS and CDR2 as FNYEAQ. CDR3 bases: TGTGCCAGCAGCTTAACAGCAGATTATGAAGCTTTCTTT. This sequence encodes CASSLTADYEAFF.

The V call is TRBV5-1, the J call TRBJ2-5; 7 nucleotides agree with TRBD2. Trimming at V came to 5 bases and at J to 5 bases, leaving 9 bases not matched to a gene. The CDR3 loop spans 14 amino acids. Germline-derived CDR1 and CDR2 are SGHRS and YFSETQ. CDR3 DNA sequence: TGCGCCAGCAGACGACCGGGACTACAGGAGACCCAGTACTTC. Translating it yields CASRRPGLQETQYF.

The chain combines TRBV27 with TRBJ1-1; D not resolved. Trimming stripped 4 bases from V and 5 bases from J, with 14 bases between. The germline gives CDR1 MNHEY, CDR2 SMNVEV (reference sequence). The CDR3 contains 14 residues. CDR3 coding DNA: TGTGCCAGCAGTTACCCAGCGGTCGGGACTGAAGCTTTCTTT. It translates to CASSYPAVGTEAFF.

The table lists this clone with a few counts. The chain carries TRBV13 and TRBJ2-2; D is unclear. Germline CDR1 PRHDT, CDR2 FYEKMQ (reference sequence). The CDR3 loop spans 12 amino acids. V gave up 0 bases and J gave up 8 bases, with 4 bases separating them. The DNA for the CDR3 is TGTGCCAGCAGCTTAGGTATAGGGGAGCTGTTTTTT. The encoded protein is CASSLGIGELFF.